The 14 T cell receptor beta chains below come from one sample, sequenced in a study of blood T cell repertoires in COVID-19. The repertoire was sequenced with immunoSEQ multiplex PCR; TCRdb's copy has only in-frame clones and lacks some. Here the sample spans 30,000 to 35,000 clones, about four fifths being singletons. The sample comprised peripheral blood. Source of these receptors: a middle-aged man with acute or convalescent COVID-19.

The gene calls are TRBV28 and TRBJ2-7, with TRBD2 matching over 11 bases. This CDR3 spans 15 amino acids. V lost 4 bases to trimming and J lost 0 bases; unmatched junction nucleotides: 2. Germline-derived CDR1 and CDR2 are MDHEN and SYDVKM. The CDR3 loop reads CASSSGTSGSYEQYF. DNA of the CDR3: TGTGCCAGCAGTTCCGGGACTAGCGGCTCCTACGAGCAGTACTTC. The full variable domain, its missing parts supplied by reference TRBV28 and TRBJ2-7, is DVKVTQSSRYLVKRTGEKVFLECVQDMDHENMFWYRQDPGLGLRLIYFSYDVKMKEKGDIPEGYSVSREKKERFSLILESASTNQTSMYLCASSSGTSGSYEQYFGPGTRLTVT.

J is TRBJ1-1 and V is TRBV27; perhaps TRBD1 as D (6 bases). In germline, CDR1 is MNHEY, CDR2 SMNVEV (reference sequence). V was pared by 5 bases and J by 0 bases, with 13 bases between. The CDR3 is made up of 15 amino acids. This CDR3 is CASSHRQAMNTEAFF. The CDR3 region has the DNA TGTGCCAGCAGTCACCGACAGGCTATGAACACTGAAGCTTTCTTT.

The chain is built from TRBV19 and TRBJ1-1; 7 nucleotides align to TRBD1. Trimming at V came to 6 bases and at J to 6 bases, leaving 7 bases not matched to a gene. CDR3 length equals 13 residues. Germline CDR1 and CDR2: LNHDA and SQIVND (reference sequence). The CDR3 region is CASSKTGIAEAFF. CDR3 in DNA: TGTGCCAGTAGCAAGACAGGGATCGCTGAAGCTTTCTTT.

The chain recombines TRBV7-8 with TRBJ2-2, with a possible D match to TRBD1 (6 bases). The germline gives CDR1 SGHVS, CDR2 FQNEAQ. V lost 1 base to trimming and J lost 5 bases, with 11 bases between them. CDR3 length: 15 amino acids. The CDR3 spells CASSLVQGPTGELFF. The CDR3 DNA sequence: TGTGCCAGCAGCTTAGTCCAGGGGCCAACCGGGGAGCTGTTTTTT. Complete variable domain (other parts from reference TRBV7-8 and TRBJ2-2): GAGVSQSPRYKVAKRGQDVALRCDPISGHVSLFWYQQALGQGPEFLTYFQNEAQLDKSGLPSDRFFAERPEGSVSTLKIQRTQQEDSAVYLCASSLVQGPTGELFFGEGSRLTVL.

The chain joins TRBV7-3 to TRBJ2-2; no clear D gene. CDR1 SGHTA and CDR2 FQGTGA come from the germline V gene. V lost 2 bases to trimming and J lost 0 bases, with 16 bases between them. The CDR3 spans 18 residues. The CDR3 nucleotides read TGTGCCAGCAGCTTAGGTGCTAGATTGACCGCGAACACCGGGGAGCTGTTTTTT. This translates into CASSLGARLTANTGELFF. Supplemented by reference TRBV7-3 and TRBJ2-2, the full variable domain reads GAGVSQTPSNKVTEKGKYVELRCDPISGHTALYWYRQSLGQGPEFLIYFQGTGAADDSGLPNDRFFAVRPEGSVSTLKIQRTERGDSAVYLCASSLGARLTANTGELFFGEGSRLTVL.

The chain uses TRBV5-1 and TRBJ2-1; 8 bases map to TRBD1. V trimming: 4 bases; J trimming: 6 bases; junction bases outside the gene matches: 6. Germline CDR1 reads SGHRS; CDR2 reads YFSETQ. CDR3 length: 14 residues. CDR3 region: CASSTDRELNEQFF. Written as DNA, the CDR3 is TGCGCCAGCAGCACGGACAGGGAACTCAATGAGCAGTTCTTC. Drawing the rest from reference TRBV5-1 and TRBJ2-1, the complete variable domain is KAGVTQTPRYLIKTRGQQVTLSCSPISGHRSVSWYQQTPGQGLQFLFEYFSETQRNKGNFPGRFSGRQFSNSRSEMNVSTLELGDSALYLCASSTDRELNEQFFGPGTRLTVL.

This sequence joins TRBV5-1 and TRBJ2-7, with 9 bases aligning to TRBD1. The trim removed 3 bases at V and 2 bases at J, leaving 0 bases unmatched. Germline CDR1 reads SGHRS; CDR2 reads YFSETQ. This CDR3 spans 13 amino acids. Written as DNA, the CDR3 is TGCGCCAGCAGCTGGACAGGGGCCTACGAGCAGTACTTC. This sequence encodes CASSWTGAYEQYF.

The rearrangement links TRBV5-5 to TRBJ2-7; 8 nucleotides line up with TRBD1. The V gene end was trimmed by 4 bases and the J gene end by 3 bases; junction bases not matched to a gene: 6. From germline, CDR1 is SGHKS and CDR2 YYEKEE (reference sequence). The CDR3 loop spans 14 amino acids. The CDR3 loop reads CASSQGQANYEQYF. The CDR3 DNA is TGTGCCAGCAGCCAGGGACAGGCCAACTACGAGCAGTACTTC. The full variable domain, completed using reference TRBV5-5 and TRBJ2-7, is DAGVTQSPTHLIKTRGQQVTLRCSPISGHKSVSWYQQVLGQGPQFIFQYYEKEERGRGNFPDRFSARQFPNYSSELNVNALLLGDSALYLCASSQGQANYEQYFGPGTRLTVT.

The rearrangement joins TRBV7-9 to TRBJ1-2, with TRBD1 identical over 9 bases. J was trimmed by 6 bases and V by 8 bases; bases with no gene match: 4. Germline loops: CDR1 SEHNR, CDR2 FQNEAQ (reference sequence). The CDR3 has 12 residues. CDR3 residues: CASEDRGDGYTF. The CDR3 nucleotides are TGTGCCAGCGAGGACAGGGGAGATGGCTACACCTTC.

This clone was counted a few times. The V and J genes are TRBV5-1 and TRBJ2-3; D is unresolved. Trimming pared 0 bases from V and 2 bases from J, leaving 10 bases between. CDR1 is SGHRS and CDR2 is YFSETQ in the germline V gene. The CDR3 loop spans 15 amino acids. Here the CDR3 DNA reads TGCGCCAGCAGCTTGGCGGCCCAGGACACAGATACGCAGTATTTT. Protein product: CASSLAAQDTDTQYF.

The chain joins TRBV12-3 or TRBV12-4 to TRBJ1-1; D is undetermined. Trimming removed 6 bases at V and 3 bases at J, with 8 bases between. The CDR3 is made up of 12 amino acids. The CDR3, as DNA: TGTGCCAGCAGACCCCGGGACACTGAAGCTTTCTTT. This gives the protein CASRPRDTEAFF.

V usage is TRBV12-5 and J usage is TRBJ2-5, with 7 nucleotides matching TRBD1. CDR1 is LGHNT and CDR2 is FRNRAP in the germline V gene. The ends lost 5 bases at V and 1 base at J; junction bases unmatched: 1. The CDR3 spans 13 residues. CDR3: CASGRDSQETQYF. CDR3 bases: TGTGCTAGTGGTCGGGACAGCCAAGAGACCCAGTACTTC.

This chain connects TRBV19 to TRBJ1-5; 9 bases match TRBD1. CDR3 length equals 14 residues. The germline gives CDR1 LNHDA, CDR2 SQIVND (reference sequence). With V trimmed by 5 bases and J by 6 bases, 5 bases remained unmatched. CDR3 protein: CASSRTGEAQPQHF. In DNA, the CDR3 is TGTGCCAGTAGTCGGACAGGGGAGGCTCAGCCCCAGCATTTT. The variable domain in full, completed from reference TRBV19 and TRBJ1-5, reads DGGITQSPKYLFRKEGQNVTLSCEQNLNHDAMYWYRQDPGQGLRLIYYSQIVNDFQKGDIAEGYSVSREKKESFPLTVTSAQKNPTAFYLCASSRTGEAQPQHFGDGTRLSIL.

The chain employs TRBV9 and TRBJ1-5; TRBD1 is a possible D gene (6 bases). There are 16 residues in the CDR3. The V and J ends lost 3 bases and 5 bases respectively, with 18 bases between them. CDR1 and CDR2 (germline): SGDLS, YYNGEE. CDR3 region: CASSEGSAGVDQPQHF. CDR3 coding DNA: TGTGCCAGCAGCGAGGGATCTGCAGGGGTGGATCAGCCCCAGCATTTT.